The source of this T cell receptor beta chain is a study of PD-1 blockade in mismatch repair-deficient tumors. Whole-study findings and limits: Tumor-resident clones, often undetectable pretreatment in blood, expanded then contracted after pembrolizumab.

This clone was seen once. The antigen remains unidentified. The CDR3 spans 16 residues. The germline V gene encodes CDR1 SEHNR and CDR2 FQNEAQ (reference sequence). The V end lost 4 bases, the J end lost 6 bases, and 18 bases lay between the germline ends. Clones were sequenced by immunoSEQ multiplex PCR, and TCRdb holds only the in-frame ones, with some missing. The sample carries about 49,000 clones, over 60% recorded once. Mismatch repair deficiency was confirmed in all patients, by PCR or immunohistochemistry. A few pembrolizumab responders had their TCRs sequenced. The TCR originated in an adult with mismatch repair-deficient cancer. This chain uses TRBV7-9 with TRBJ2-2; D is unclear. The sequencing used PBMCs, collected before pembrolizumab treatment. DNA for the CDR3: TGTGCCAGCAGCTCGACTTCTAAGGGCGCCGCCGGGGAGCTGTTTTTT. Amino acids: CASSSTSKGAAGELFF.